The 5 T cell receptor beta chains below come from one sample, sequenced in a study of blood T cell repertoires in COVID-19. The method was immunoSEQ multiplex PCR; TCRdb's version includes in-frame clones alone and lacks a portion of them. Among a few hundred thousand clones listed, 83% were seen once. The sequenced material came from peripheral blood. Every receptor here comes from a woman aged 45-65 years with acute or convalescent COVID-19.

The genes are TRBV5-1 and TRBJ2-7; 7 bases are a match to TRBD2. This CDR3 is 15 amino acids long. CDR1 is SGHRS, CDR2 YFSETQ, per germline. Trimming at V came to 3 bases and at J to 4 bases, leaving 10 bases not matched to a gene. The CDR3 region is CASSSGPAGTYEQYF. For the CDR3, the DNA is TGCGCCAGCAGCTCAGGTCCAGCGGGGACTTACGAGCAGTACTTC. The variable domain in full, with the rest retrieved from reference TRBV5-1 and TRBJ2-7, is KAGVTQTPRYLIKTRGQQVTLSCSPISGHRSVSWYQQTPGQGLQFLFEYFSETQRNKGNFPGRFSGRQFSNSRSEMNVSTLELGDSALYLCASSSGPAGTYEQYFGPGTRLTVT.

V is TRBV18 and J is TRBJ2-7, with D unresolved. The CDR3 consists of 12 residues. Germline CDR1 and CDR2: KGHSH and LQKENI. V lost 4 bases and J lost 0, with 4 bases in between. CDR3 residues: CASSLSSYEQYF. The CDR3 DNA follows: TGTGCCAGCTCACTCAGCTCCTACGAGCAGTACTTC.

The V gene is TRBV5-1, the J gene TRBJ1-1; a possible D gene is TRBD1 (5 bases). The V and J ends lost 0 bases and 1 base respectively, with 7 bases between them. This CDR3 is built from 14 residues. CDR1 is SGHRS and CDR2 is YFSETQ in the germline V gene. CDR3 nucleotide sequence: TGCGCCAGCAGCTTGGCTCAGGGGAACACTGAAGCTTTCTTT. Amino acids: CASSLAQGNTEAFF. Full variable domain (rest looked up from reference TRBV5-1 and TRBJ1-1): KAGVTQTPRYLIKTRGQQVTLSCSPISGHRSVSWYQQTPGQGLQFLFEYFSETQRNKGNFPGRFSGRQFSNSRSEMNVSTLELGDSALYLCASSLAQGNTEAFFGQGTRLTVV.

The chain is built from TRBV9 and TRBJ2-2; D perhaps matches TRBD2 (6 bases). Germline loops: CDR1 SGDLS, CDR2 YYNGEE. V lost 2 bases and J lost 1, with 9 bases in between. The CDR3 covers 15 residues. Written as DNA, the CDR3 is TGTGCCAGCAGCGTTGGGGGGTTGAACACCGGGGAGCTGTTTTTT. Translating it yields CASSVGGLNTGELFF.

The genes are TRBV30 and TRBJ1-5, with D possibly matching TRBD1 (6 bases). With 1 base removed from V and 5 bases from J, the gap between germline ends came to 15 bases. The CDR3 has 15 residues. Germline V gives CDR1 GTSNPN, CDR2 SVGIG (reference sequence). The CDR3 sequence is CAWSGLQGMDQPQHF. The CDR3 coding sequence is TGTGCCTGGAGTGGATTGCAGGGGATGGATCAGCCCCAGCATTTT.